This TCR beta chain was recorded in a study of monozygotic twins with inflammatory bowel disease (dated by TCRdb to about 2019). At the level of the whole study: The full study comprised around 28 monozygotic twin pairs: nine German pairs (four IBD-concordant, five IBD-discordant) and 19 IBD-discordant Danish pairs. Each individual had, on average, about 151 000 unique TCRalpha sequences and 181 000 unique TCRbeta sequences available for analysis. Within discordant pairs, disease-associated traits were sought mainly by comparing IBD patients with their genetically identical healthy co-twins. General findings and caveats noted by the study authors: The analysis was unable to tell apart different T cell subtypes. Repertoire similarity did not differ between concordant and discordant twins, possibly due to limited statistical power. Differing immunosuppressive treatments among patients may have added background noise and inter-individual variability to the repertoires. Fewer clonotypes were shared with other individuals by IBD patients than by healthy twins, most markedly in patients showing signs of disease activity. No single strong signal or clonotype linked to IBD turned up in the results, so the idea that one exists was not supported. Measured by the inverse Simpson index, TCRbeta repertoire diversity was lower in IBD patients than in their healthy co-twins.

Library preparation used 5' RACE. For each TCR library, approximately 3,700 ng of total RNA was used. cDNA was synthesized with SMARTScribe reverse transcriptase in eight separate reactions per sample. Unique molecular identifiers containing a 6-nucleotide sample barcode were introduced through template switching during cDNA synthesis. TCRalpha and TCRbeta cDNA was amplified in two nested PCRs of approximately 16 and 10 cycles, and bead purification was carried out after each PCR. Before amplification, cDNA was treated with uracil DNA-glycosylase and purified using the QIAquick PCR purification kit. The second PCR added Illumina TruSeq-compatible adapters along with sample-specific barcodes. TapeStation and Qubit were used to check library quality and concentration, and about 5.2 ng of each library went into the pool. The pooled libraries were sequenced with 2 x 100 bp reads and custom sequencing primers on an Illumina HiSeq2500 single-index Rapid Run. From the authors' description of their analysis: MiGEC version 1.2.6 was used for UMI-based consensus assembly, which corrected PCR and sequencing errors. MiXCR version 2.1.1 was used to carry out V(D)J alignment, clonotype assembly and CDR3 extraction. Normalisation of gene usage, clonotype sharing and MAIT/NKT TCR abundance was achieved by analysing the top 1000, 10 000 and 20 000 clonotypes per sample. After downsampling to 27 000 UMIs, diversity was calculated as the inverse Simpson index using the vegan R package. Paired Mann-Whitney U tests were applied to discordant twin pairs, and Benjamini-Hochberg correction was used for multiple testing. TCRdb reprocessed the reads and lists each CDR3 protein sequence as a single entry, with no DNA. TCRdb, not the authors, supplied the V and J calls. The sample table gives over 150,000 distinct CDR3 sequences. The ten largest clones take up 2.4% of the sample.

Points on this clonotype: It has no known antigen specificity.

From each donor, an approximately 2.5 ml peripheral blood sample was drawn into PAXgene tubes and stored at -80 degrees C. Total RNA was isolated from whole blood with the PAXgene blood miRNA kit on an automated QIAcube, without T cell sorting. Peripheral blood from monozygotic twin pairs concordant or discordant for inflammatory bowel disease was subjected to deep TCRalpha and TCRbeta repertoire profiling with unique molecular barcoding. Smoking habits were recorded for all twin pairs, and individuals were classified as current, former or never smokers. From cysteine to phenylalanine, the CDR3 is 16 amino acids long. Only the protein is on record. The germline V gene (reference sequence) provides CDR1 SGHNT and CDR2 YYREEE.

This receptor was identified in a human donor with ulcerative colitis or Crohn's disease, or a healthy co-twin of an affected twin (not recorded which). The source material was blood. The V gene is TRBV5-4 and the J gene is TRBJ2-1; there is no DNA to check the TCRdb D call of TRBD1. The CDR3 amino acid sequence is: CASSPDRASSYNEQFF.